This entry features one TCR beta chain sequence. Its antigen is undetermined. This entry belongs to a study of human T cells and chemical hapten exposure. The wider study: Minor pooled library volume differences mainly drove per-sample TCR yield variation.

The study, taken as a whole, reports: TCRs above 1 in 1000 frequency did not change with DPC sensitization.

Trimming left V 6 bases short and J 1 base short, with 9 bases between. This CDR3 is 13 amino acids long. The germline V gene encodes CDR1 SEHNR and CDR2 FQNEAQ (reference sequence). Total RNA was extracted from unfractionated whole blood. Library construction involved attaching unique molecular identifiers to individual cDNA molecules, which allowed quantitative, reproducible TCR counting. In the source study's methods: Sequenced samples showed a median of around 100,000 TCRs each, with counts running from about 22,000 to 700,000. TCRdb reanalysed the reads using MiXCR and keeps one entry per CDR3 protein. TCRdb's processing, not the authors', yielded these V and J calls. Of a few hundred distinct CDR3 sequences in the sample, 50% were seen once.

The sequenced material came from whole blood. The genes are TRBV7-9 and TRBJ1-1; D is perhaps TRBD1 (6 bases). The origin of this receptor is a human donor who had alopecia or was a healthy volunteer (not recorded which). Some clones in this sample may be carry-over from other donors' samples. This table probably holds off-target reads from a library built for another chain. The CDR3 sequence is CASRLGANTEAFF. DNA of the CDR3: TGTGCCAGCAGACTGGGGGCGAACACTGAAGCTTTCTTT. Drawing the rest from reference TRBV7-9 and TRBJ1-1, the complete variable domain is DTGVSQNPRHKITKRGQNVTFRCDPISEHNRLYWYRQTLGQGPEFLTYFQNEAQLEKSRLLSDRFSAERPKGSFSTLEIQRTEQGDSAMYLCASRLGANTEAFFGQGTRLTVV.